The 32 T cell receptor beta chains below come from one sample, sequenced in a study of cytomegalovirus exposure and HLA in healthy donors (dated 2017 in TCRdb). The library was made by the immunoSEQ multiplex PCR assay. As stored in TCRdb, this immuneACCESS dataset retains in-frame rearrangements with V and J assigned. A fraction of the clones does not appear; measured against another copy, unresolved V genes explain less than half of the discrepancy, and the remainder lacks a known reason. The sample table holds some 140,000 clones, of which about 88% were seen once. Under 25% of the sample is taken by the ten largest. The sequencing input was PBMCs. These receptors were obtained from a man aged 18 to 29 in good health and CMV-seropositive.

This chain uses TRBV29-1 with TRBJ2-7; D gene unclear. The CDR3 has 15 residues. The germline gives CDR1 SQVTM, CDR2 ANQGSEA. Trimming left V 6 bases short and J 6 bases short, with 24 bases between. CDR3 protein: CSVSRRRGGTGEQYF. CDR3 sequence (DNA): TGCAGCGTGTCCCGGCGGCGCGGTGGAACGGGCGAGCAGTACTTC.

The chain has TRBV7-7 and TRBJ1-4; no reliable D call. The CDR3 is 14 residues long. Germline assignment: CDR1 SSHAT and CDR2 FNYEAQ (reference sequence). The V gene lost 2 bases and the J gene lost 6 bases, with 10 bases spanning the gap. CDR3 loop: CASSLNPADEKLFF. The CDR3 DNA reads as TGTGCCAGCAGCTTAAATCCAGCGGATGAAAAACTGTTTTTT.

This clone was seen a handful of times. The gene calls are TRBV5-1 and TRBJ2-7; possible D gene TRBD2, 5 bases. Germline-derived CDR1 and CDR2 are SGHRS and YFSETQ. The CDR3 extends over 15 amino acids. Trimming left V 7 bases short and J 0 bases short, with 17 bases between. CDR3 sequence (DNA): TGCGCCAGCCGACGGGCGGAGGTCCTCTCCTACGAGCAGTACTTC. This translates into CASRRAEVLSYEQYF.

The V gene is TRBV29-1, the J gene TRBJ1-4, with TRBD1 matching over 8 bases. The junction had 2 bases not matched to a gene; V was cut back by 3 bases and J by 5 bases. The CDR3 loop spans 13 amino acids. CDR1 and CDR2 from the germline V gene are SQVTM and ANQGSEA. The CDR3 loop is CSVERQGNEKLFF. As DNA, the CDR3 is TGCAGCGTTGAGAGACAGGGGAATGAAAAACTGTTTTTT.

This chain joins TRBV6-5 and TRBJ2-7; D call uncertain. Germline V gene sequence: CDR1 MNHEY, CDR2 SVGAGI. This CDR3 region has 12 residues. Trimming shortened V by 0 bases and J by 6 bases, and 6 bases separated the two germline ends. The CDR3 sequence is CASSYSGVEQYF. DNA of the CDR3: TGTGCCAGCAGTTACTCCGGAGTCGAGCAGTACTTC.

This chain connects TRBV18 to TRBJ2-2; unclear D gene. Trimming pared 5 bases from V and 6 bases from J, leaving 13 bases between. Germline CDR1 is KGHSH and CDR2 is LQKENI. This CDR3 has 14 amino acids. In nucleotides, the CDR3 is TGTGCCAGCTCATGGGTAGAGCAGGCCGGGGAGCTGTTTTTT. Translated, it gives CASSWVEQAGELFF.

In regard to this clone: Sequence at one end of the junction differs from germline and may be a read error. This chain connects TRBV2 to TRBJ2-1, with 11 nucleotides matching TRBD2. The CDR3 is 16 amino acids. Germline-derived CDR1 and CDR2 are SNHLY and FYNNEI. CDR3 nucleotide sequence: TGTGCCAGTACGCAGCGACTAGCGGGGAGGTCCCCTGGTTTCGTCTTC. Translation gives CASTQRLAGRSPGFVF.

In this sample, this clone turned up once. The chain uses TRBV19 and TRBJ2-2, with 8 bases matching TRBD1. The junction had 4 bases not matched to a gene; V was cut back by 5 bases and J by 2 bases. This CDR3 is 15 amino acids long. Per germline, CDR1 LNHDA and CDR2 SQIVND (reference sequence). The CDR3 is CASSLTGVNTGELFF. CDR3 bases: TGTGCCAGTAGTTTGACAGGGGTAAACACCGGGGAGCTGTTTTTT.

The chain carries TRBV5-1 and TRBJ2-7, with a possible D match to TRBD1 (7 bases). The CDR3 consists of 15 residues. Between the trimmed V and J ends, which lost 4 bases and 5 bases, there was a span of 19 bases. Germline-derived CDR1 and CDR2 are SGHRS and YFSETQ. CDR3 amino acids: CASSPEVQGRHEQYF. DNA of the CDR3: TGCGCCAGCAGCCCGGAAGTACAGGGGAGGCACGAGCAGTACTTC.

This chain links TRBV19 with TRBJ2-7, with TRBD1 matching 8 bases. Germline CDR1 is LNHDA and CDR2 is SQIVND (reference sequence). Unmatched junction bases numbered 6, after V lost 3 bases and J lost 2 bases. CDR3 length: 15 residues. As DNA, the CDR3 is TGTGCCAGTAGTATGGGGCAGGGGGCCGCCTACGAGCAGTACTTC. This encodes CASSMGQGAAYEQYF.

This clone was seen a handful of times. The chain is built from TRBV2 and TRBJ2-2; TRBD2 matches 10 bases. With V trimmed by 6 bases and J by 3 bases, 4 bases remained unmatched. Germline V gives CDR1 SNHLY, CDR2 FYNNEI. This CDR3 spans 15 amino acids. CDR3 in DNA: TGTGCCAGCAGAGCACTAGCGGGGTACACCGGGGAGCTGTTTTTT. Amino acid sequence: CASRALAGYTGELFF.

Notes on this clone: This sample also contains other DNA sequences that code for the same CDR3. The chain links TRBV18 to TRBJ1-1, with TRBD1 as a possible D gene (6 bases). The CDR3 covers 14 residues. V was trimmed by 2 bases and J by 4 bases, leaving 11 bases between them. Germline assignment: CDR1 KGHSH and CDR2 LQKENI. CDR3: CASSPKGGGTEAFF. Here the CDR3 DNA reads TGTGCCAGCTCACCAAAGGGGGGGGGCACTGAAGCTTTCTTT.

The rearrangement uses TRBV7-2 and TRBJ1-2, with 7 positions matching TRBD1. Germline loops: CDR1 SGHTA, CDR2 FQGNSA. This CDR3 has 16 amino acids. Unmatched junction bases numbered 14, after V lost 5 bases and J lost 5 bases. CDR3 in DNA: TGTGCCAGCAGCCCACAGGGGCAGGTTAGCCGATATGGCTACACCTTC. Its protein is CASSPQGQVSRYGYTF.

The gene calls are TRBV7-8 and TRBJ2-2, with 9 bases identical to TRBD2. Looked up from germline, CDR1 is SGHVS and CDR2 is FQNEAQ. The CDR3 spans 16 residues. V was clipped by 4 bases and J by 0 bases; unmatched bases: 3. The CDR3 sequence: CASSSAGGANTGELFF. The CDR3 DNA reads TGTGCCAGCAGCTCGGCGGGAGGGGCGAACACCGGGGAGCTGTTTTTT. Variable domain in full (rest from reference TRBV7-8 and TRBJ2-2): GAGVSQSPRYKVAKRGQDVALRCDPISGHVSLFWYQQALGQGPEFLTYFQNEAQLDKSGLPSDRFFAERPEGSVSTLKIQRTQQEDSAVYLCASSSAGGANTGELFFGEGSRLTVL.

The chain recombines TRBV11-2 with TRBJ2-7; weak D call: TRBD2 (5 bases). V lost 5 bases, J lost 0 bases, and 11 bases lay in between. The length of the CDR3 is 14 residues. The germline gives CDR1 SGHAT, CDR2 FQNNGV. The CDR3 DNA reads as TGTGCCAGCAGCCAATATCTAGCCTCCTACGAGCAGTACTTC. Its translation: CASSQYLASYEQYF.

This chain uses TRBV27 with TRBJ1-2, with 10 nucleotides matching TRBD1. The ends lost 2 bases at V and 4 bases at J; junction bases unmatched: 10. Germline CDR1 is MNHEY and CDR2 is SMNVEV (reference sequence). The CDR3 has 17 residues. This chain's CDR3 is CASSLKGQGPPPYGYTF. CDR3 bases: TGTGCCAGCAGTTTAAAGGGACAGGGGCCCCCTCCCTATGGCTACACCTTC.

J is TRBJ1-1 and V is TRBV5-8; D uncertain. CDR3 length: 15 residues. CDR1 is SGHTS and CDR2 is YDEGEE in the germline V gene. V lost 6 bases to trimming and J lost 11 bases, with 26 bases between them. The CDR3 spells CASTIYHLSTPRAFF. As DNA, the CDR3 is TGTGCCAGCACCATATACCACCTGTCAACTCCGAGGGCTTTCTTT.

V is TRBV30 and J is TRBJ2-5; tentatively, D is TRBD2 (6 bases). The CDR3 runs to 13 residues. Germline V gene data show CDR1 as GTSNPN and CDR2 as SVGIG (reference sequence). DNA for the CDR3: TGTGCTGGGGCCGGGAGCCCCGCGGAGACCCAGTACTTC. The encoded protein is CAGAGSPAETQYF.

This clone is a singleton in its sample. The chain combines TRBV5-5 with TRBJ1-2; the match to TRBD1 covers 9 bases. Germline assignment: CDR1 SGHKS and CDR2 YYEKEE (reference sequence). CDR3 size: 16 residues. Trimming at V came to 0 bases and at J to 8 bases, leaving 11 bases not matched to a gene. The CDR3 DNA reads as TGTGCCAGCAGCTTGGCCGGGACAGGGAAATGGAAGGGCTACACCTTC. Translation gives CASSLAGTGKWKGYTF.

This rearrangement joins TRBV9 to TRBJ1-1; 7 bases fit TRBD1. Per germline, CDR1 SGDLS and CDR2 YYNGEE. The CDR3 loop spans 14 amino acids. Trimming took 0 bases from V and 1 from J; bases not matched to a gene: 0. As DNA, the CDR3 is TGTGCCAGCAGCGTAGGGACAGGGAACACTGAAGCTTTCTTT. Its protein is CASSVGTGNTEAFF.

The DNA of the CDR3 is TGCGCCACCACCCTGACAGATTCAGCTGGGGAGCAGTACTTC. This sequence encodes CATTLTDSAGEQYF. The rearrangement links TRBV5-1 to TRBJ2-7, with D possibly TRBD1 on 5 matching bases. The V end lost 9 bases, the J end lost 7 bases, and 23 bases lay between the germline ends. Germline V gene lookup returns CDR1 SGHRS and CDR2 YFSETQ. The CDR3 covers 14 residues.

This clone was seen just once. V gene TRBV19 combines with J gene TRBJ2-5; tentative D call: TRBD1 (7 bases). The CDR3 runs to 16 residues. Deletions cut 6 bases from V and 2 bases from J, with 19 bases between. The germline V gene encodes CDR1 LNHDA and CDR2 SQIVND (reference sequence). The CDR3: CASSLEGGTAQETQYF. CDR3 bases: TGTGCCAGTAGCCTCGAAGGGGGGACAGCGCAAGAGACCCAGTACTTC.

The rearrangement joins TRBV27 to TRBJ2-2, with unresolved D. This CDR3 has 14 amino acids. Germline-derived CDR1 and CDR2 are MNHEY and SMNVEV (reference sequence). Trimming took 0 bases from V and 9 from J, leaving 11 bases between them. The CDR3 here is CASSLSSGVRELFF. The DNA of the CDR3 is TGTGCCAGCAGTTTATCGAGTGGAGTCAGGGAGCTGTTTTTT.

V gene TRBV18 combines with J gene TRBJ2-5, with TRBD2 matching over 7 bases. Germline V gene sequence: CDR1 KGHSH, CDR2 LQKENI. V shed 3 bases, J shed 3 bases, and the junction held 7 bases outside the gene matches. The CDR3 sequence is 15 residues long. CDR3 DNA sequence: TGTGCCAGCTCACCCCCGGGAGGACCTAAAGAGACCCAGTACTTC. Translating gives CASSPPGGPKETQYF.

The chain is built from TRBV7-2 and TRBJ2-7; D not certain. V was cut by 3 bases and J by 6 bases, with 21 bases left in between. CDR3 length equals 16 residues. Germline V lookup: CDR1 SGHTA, CDR2 FQGNSA. CDR3 amino acids: CASSFTLVLLRSEQYF. The CDR3 DNA follows: TGTGCCAGCAGCTTTACCCTGGTCCTCCTTCGGTCCGAGCAGTACTTC.

CDR3 bases: TGTGCCACCAGCAGAGCCGGATACGGGGACACCATATATTTT. Amino acid sequence: CATSRAGYGDTIYF. V is TRBV15 and J is TRBJ1-3; D uncertain. The CDR3 extends over 14 amino acids. Germline V gene data show CDR1 as LNHNV and CDR2 as YYDKDF (reference sequence). V dropped 1 base and J dropped 8 bases, with 12 bases sitting between them. The whole variable domain, remainder taken from reference TRBV15 and TRBJ1-3, is DAMVIQNPRYQVTQFGKPVTLSCSQTLNHNVMYWYQQKSSQAPKLLFHYYDKDFNNEADTPDNFQSRRPNTSFCFLDIRSPGLGDTAMYLCATSRAGYGDTIYFGEGSWLTVV.

The chain carries TRBV5-8 and TRBJ2-1; weak D call: TRBD2 (6 bases). Germline assignment: CDR1 SGHTS and CDR2 YDEGEE. Trimming left V 4 bases short and J 4 bases short, with 15 bases between. The CDR3 is made up of 15 amino acids. CDR3 protein: CASSIGTGRYNEQFF. Written as DNA, the CDR3 is TGTGCCAGCAGCATCGGGACTGGGCGGTACAATGAGCAGTTCTTC.

The V call is TRBV30, the J call TRBJ1-1; TRBD1 might be the D (6 bases). This CDR3 has 14 amino acids. Germline V gene data show CDR1 as GTSNPN and CDR2 as SVGIG (reference sequence). Trimming cost V 4 bases and J 0 bases, with 12 bases left between them. The DNA of the CDR3 is TGTGCCTGGACCCAAAGACAGGTGAACACTGAAGCTTTCTTT. It is translated as CAWTQRQVNTEAFF.

The chain employs TRBV27 and TRBJ1-1; the D gene is possibly TRBD1 (6 bases). The CDR3 is 14 residues long. Germline V CDR1 and CDR2: MNHEY, SMNVEV (reference sequence). Trimming took off 5 bases at V and 4 bases at J, with 14 bases between the two ends. The CDR3 loop is CASSMTGSGTEAFF. The CDR3 bases are TGTGCCAGCAGTATGACAGGTAGTGGCACTGAAGCTTTCTTT.

The J gene is TRBJ2-7, the V gene TRBV6-1; 7 bases agree with TRBD2. This CDR3 region has 16 residues. Germline V gene lookup returns CDR1 MNHNS and CDR2 SASEGT. V lost 0 bases and J lost 2; bases outside the gene matches: 7. This chain's CDR3 is CASSEAGLTGTYEQYF. DNA for the CDR3: TGTGCCAGCAGTGAAGCGGGACTAACCGGAACCTACGAGCAGTACTTC.

This clone was seen a single time. This sequence joins TRBV19 and TRBJ1-2, with 8 bases matching TRBD1. The germline gives CDR1 LNHDA, CDR2 SQIVND (reference sequence). The CDR3 totals 16 residues. Losses at the gene ends were 3 bases for V and 6 bases for J; bases not matched to a gene: 12. The CDR3 here is CASSMHHLDRVDGYTF. CDR3 in DNA: TGTGCCAGTAGTATGCACCATCTGGACAGGGTGGATGGCTACACCTTC. The whole variable domain, filled in from reference TRBV19 and TRBJ1-2, reads DGGITQSPKYLFRKEGQNVTLSCEQNLNHDAMYWYRQDPGQGLRLIYYSQIVNDFQKGDIAEGYSVSREKKESFPLTVTSAQKNPTAFYLCASSMHHLDRVDGYTFGSGTRLTVV.

The V call is TRBV19, the J call TRBJ2-7; 7 bases align to TRBD1. CDR3 length: 17 residues. The trim removed 9 bases at V and 3 bases at J, leaving 20 bases unmatched. Germline CDR1 is LNHDA and CDR2 is SQIVND (reference sequence). In DNA form, the CDR3 reads TGTGCCAGCCCGAATATGGGTGGGACAGAAAGCATCTACGAGCAGTACTTC. Translated: CASPNMGGTESIYEQYF.